Presented here are 3 T cell receptor beta chains from one specimen sequenced in a study of cytomegalovirus exposure and HLA in healthy donors. Both 60 Vbeta primers and 13 Jbeta primers went into the PCR. Generated by immunoSEQ multiplex PCR, the TCRdb table keeps only in-frame clones and is missing some. This table has around 130,000 clones, about 8.5% appearing once. The sequenced sample consisted of PBMCs. All receptors come from a man aged 35-49 years in good health and CMV-seronegative.

V usage is TRBV4-3 and J usage is TRBJ2-5; perhaps TRBD2 as D (7 bases). V was trimmed by 1 base and J by 4 bases, leaving 13 bases between them. This CDR3 has 15 amino acids. Germline V lookup: CDR1 LGHNA, CDR2 YSLEER. In DNA form, the CDR3 reads TGCGCCAGCAGCCAAGGGTACAGGGAGGGAGAGACCCAGTACTTC. Protein product: CASSQGYREGETQYF.

The table lists this clone with a few counts. The V gene is TRBV6-1, the J gene TRBJ1-2; 7 nucleotides match TRBD1. Trimming removed 5 bases from V and 4 bases from J; junction bases left unmatched: 7. CDR1 is MNHNS and CDR2 is SASEGT in the germline V gene. This CDR3 comprises 14 residues. The CDR3 sequence: CASSSRDRIYGYTF. CDR3 in DNA: TGTGCCAGCAGTTCCCGGGACAGAATCTATGGCTACACCTTC.

V is TRBV2 and J is TRBJ2-5; 8 nucleotides line up with TRBD2. Per germline, CDR1 SNHLY and CDR2 FYNNEI. The CDR3 consists of 15 residues. V gave up 4 bases and J gave up 5 bases; unmatched junction bases: 9. The CDR3 loop is CASSVHGGADETQYF. The CDR3 DNA reads as TGTGCCAGCAGTGTACACGGGGGGGCCGATGAGACCCAGTACTTC.